What follows is one T cell receptor (beta chain) and its context. This specimen belongs to a study of blood T cell repertoires in COVID-19. Across the study: Sites across the United States, Italy and Spain contributed samples from acute and convalescent COVID-19. PBMCs, B-cell-depleted T cells, or T cells were the source of the cDNA or gDNA that made up the material.

In the source study's methods: How many nucleated cells were present was estimated from reference gene primer amplification. Measured with immunoSEQ multiplex PCR; TCRdb has only the in-frame clones, and not every one. V, J and clone size are taken as reported in that table, and D and trimming were inferred from the DNA itself. The sample holds 100,000 to 150,000 clones, around 87% seen once. Germline CDR1 reads LNHNV; CDR2 reads YYDKDF (reference sequence). The CDR3 spans 16 residues. With 0 bases clipped from V and 0 bases from J, the junction kept 2 bases outside the gene matches. The clonotype comes from a man between 65 and 85 years old with active COVID-19. The rearrangement uses TRBV15 and TRBJ1-3; 7 bases are a match to TRBD1. The sample consisted of peripheral blood. CDR3 sequence reads: CATSRDRTGSGNTIYF. CDR3 bases: TGTGCCACCAGCAGAGATCGGACAGGCTCTGGAAACACCATATATTTT.